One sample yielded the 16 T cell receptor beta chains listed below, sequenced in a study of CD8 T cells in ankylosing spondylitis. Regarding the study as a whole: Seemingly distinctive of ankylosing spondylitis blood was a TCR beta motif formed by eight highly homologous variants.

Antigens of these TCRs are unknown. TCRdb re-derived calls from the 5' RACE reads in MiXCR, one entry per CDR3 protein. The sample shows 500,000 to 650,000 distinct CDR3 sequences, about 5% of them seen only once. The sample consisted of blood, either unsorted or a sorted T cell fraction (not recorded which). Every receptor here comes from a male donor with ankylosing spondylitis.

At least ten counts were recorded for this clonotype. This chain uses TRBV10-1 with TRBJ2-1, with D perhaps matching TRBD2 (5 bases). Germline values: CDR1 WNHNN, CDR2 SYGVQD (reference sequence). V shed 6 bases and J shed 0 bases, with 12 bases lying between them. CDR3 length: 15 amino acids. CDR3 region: CASSERQSSYNEQFF. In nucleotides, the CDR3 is TGCGCCAGCAGCGAGCGGCAGAGCTCCTACAATGAGCAGTTCTTC.

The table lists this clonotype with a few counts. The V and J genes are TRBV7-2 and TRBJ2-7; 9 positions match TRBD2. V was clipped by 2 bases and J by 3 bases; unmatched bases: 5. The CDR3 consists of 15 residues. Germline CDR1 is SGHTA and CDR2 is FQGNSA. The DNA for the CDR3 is TGTGCCAGCAGCTTATCGGCGGGGGGGTTCTACGAGCAGTACTTC. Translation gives CASSLSAGGFYEQYF.

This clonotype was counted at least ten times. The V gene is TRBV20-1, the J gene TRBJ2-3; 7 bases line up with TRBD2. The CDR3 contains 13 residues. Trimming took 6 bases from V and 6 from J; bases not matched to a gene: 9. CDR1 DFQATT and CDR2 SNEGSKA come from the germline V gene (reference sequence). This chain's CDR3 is CSASRGDYDTQYF. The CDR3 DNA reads TGCAGTGCCTCTCGGGGGGACTACGATACGCAGTATTTT.

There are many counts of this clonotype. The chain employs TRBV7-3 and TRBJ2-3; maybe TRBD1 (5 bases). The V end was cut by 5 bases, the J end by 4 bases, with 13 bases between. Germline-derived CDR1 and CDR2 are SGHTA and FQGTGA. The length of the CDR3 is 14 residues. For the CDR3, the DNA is TGTGCCAGCAGCACTCTAGGGGCCGCAGATACGCAGTATTTT. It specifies CASSTLGAADTQYF.

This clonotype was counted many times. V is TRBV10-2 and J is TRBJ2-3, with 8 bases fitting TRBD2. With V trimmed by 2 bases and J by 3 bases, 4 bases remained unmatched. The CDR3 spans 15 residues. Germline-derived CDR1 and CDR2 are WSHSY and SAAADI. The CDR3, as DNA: TGCGCCAGCAGTGAGCGGAGCGGGAGTACAGATACGCAGTATTTT. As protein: CASSERSGSTDTQYF.

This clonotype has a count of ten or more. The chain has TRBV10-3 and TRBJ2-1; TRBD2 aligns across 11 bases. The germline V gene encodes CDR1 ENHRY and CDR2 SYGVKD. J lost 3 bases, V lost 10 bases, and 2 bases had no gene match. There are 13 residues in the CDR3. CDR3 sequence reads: CATGTSGYNEQFF. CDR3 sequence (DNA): TGTGCCACCGGGACTAGCGGCTACAATGAGCAGTTCTTC.

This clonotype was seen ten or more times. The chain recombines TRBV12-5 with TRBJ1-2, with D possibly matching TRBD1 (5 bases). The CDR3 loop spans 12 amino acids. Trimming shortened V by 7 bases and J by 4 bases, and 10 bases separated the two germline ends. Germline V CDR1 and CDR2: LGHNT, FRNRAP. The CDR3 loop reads CASARDSYGYTF. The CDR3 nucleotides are TGTGCTAGTGCCAGAGACAGCTATGGCTACACCTTC.

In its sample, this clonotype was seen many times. CDR3 bases: TGTGCCAGCAGTTCCGGACAGGGGGACAATGAGCAGTTCTTC. The encoded protein is CASSSGQGDNEQFF. V usage is TRBV9 and J usage is TRBJ2-1, with 10 nucleotides matching TRBD1. The CDR3 runs to 14 residues. The trim removed 5 bases at V and 5 bases at J, leaving 4 bases unmatched. Germline V gene sequence: CDR1 SGDLS, CDR2 YYNGEE.

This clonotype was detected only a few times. The CDR3 nucleotides are TGCAGTGTTCGGAACAGGGGATTCACCTACAATGAGCAGTTCTTC. Amino acids: CSVRNRGFTYNEQFF. The gene calls are TRBV20-1 and TRBJ2-1; 7 nucleotides align to TRBD1. This CDR3 has 15 residues. Germline CDR1 is DFQATT and CDR2 is SNEGSKA (reference sequence). Trimming at V came to 7 bases and at J to 2 bases, leaving 11 bases not matched to a gene.

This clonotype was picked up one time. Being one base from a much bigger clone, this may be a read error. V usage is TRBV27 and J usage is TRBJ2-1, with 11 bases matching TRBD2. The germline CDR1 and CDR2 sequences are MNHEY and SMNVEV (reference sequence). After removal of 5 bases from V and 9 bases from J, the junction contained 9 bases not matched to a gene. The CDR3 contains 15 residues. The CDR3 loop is CASSAGTSGSTEQFF. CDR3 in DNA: TGTGCCAGCAGTGCCGGGACTAGCGGAAGCACTGAGCAGTTCTTC.

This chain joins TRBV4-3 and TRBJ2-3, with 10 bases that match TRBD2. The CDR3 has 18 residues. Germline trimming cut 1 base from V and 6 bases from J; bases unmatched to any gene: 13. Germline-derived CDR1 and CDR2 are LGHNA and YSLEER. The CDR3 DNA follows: TGCGCCAGCAGCCAAGGGCGGGGGCTAGCGGGAGCCCGGGATACGCAGTATTTT. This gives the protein CASSQGRGLAGARDTQYF.

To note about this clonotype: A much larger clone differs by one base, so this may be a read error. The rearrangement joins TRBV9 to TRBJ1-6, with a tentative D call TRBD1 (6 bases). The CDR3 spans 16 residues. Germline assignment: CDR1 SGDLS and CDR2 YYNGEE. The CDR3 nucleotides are TGTGCCAGCAGCGAGGGCCTGGGGGGCCAGGGTTCAACCCTCCACTTT. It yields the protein CASSEGLGGQGSTLHF.

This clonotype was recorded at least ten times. CDR3 DNA: TGTGCCAGCAGTTTCGGGACTAGCGTTCAAGAGACCCAGTACTTC. Amino acid sequence: CASSFGTSVQETQYF. This rearrangement joins TRBV6-2 or TRBV6-3 to TRBJ2-5; TRBD2 aligns across 10 bases. V lost 4 bases to trimming and J lost 2 bases; unmatched junction nucleotides: 4. Germline-derived CDR1 and CDR2 are MNHEY and SVGEGT. CDR3 size: 15 residues.

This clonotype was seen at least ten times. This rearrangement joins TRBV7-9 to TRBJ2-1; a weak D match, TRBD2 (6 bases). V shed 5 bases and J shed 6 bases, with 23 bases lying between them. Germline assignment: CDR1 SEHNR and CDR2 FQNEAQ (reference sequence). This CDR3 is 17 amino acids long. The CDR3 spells CASSSSRGLLQGNEQFF. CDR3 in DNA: TGTGCCAGCAGCAGTAGCCGGGGACTCCTTCAGGGCAATGAGCAGTTCTTC.

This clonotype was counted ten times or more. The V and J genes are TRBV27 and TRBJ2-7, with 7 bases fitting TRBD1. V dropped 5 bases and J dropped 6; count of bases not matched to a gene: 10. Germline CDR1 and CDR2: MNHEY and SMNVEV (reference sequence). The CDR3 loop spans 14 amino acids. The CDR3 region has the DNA TGTGCCAGCAGTAACCGGGACAGTAATACCGAGCAGTACTTC. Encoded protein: CASSNRDSNTEQYF.

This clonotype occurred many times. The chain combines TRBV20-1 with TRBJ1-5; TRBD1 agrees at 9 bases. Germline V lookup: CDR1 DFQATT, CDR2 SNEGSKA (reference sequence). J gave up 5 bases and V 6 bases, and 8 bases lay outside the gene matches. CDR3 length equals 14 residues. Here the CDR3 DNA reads TGCAGTGCCGTCACAGGGGGCGGTTATCAGCCCCAGCATTTT. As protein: CSAVTGGGYQPQHF.